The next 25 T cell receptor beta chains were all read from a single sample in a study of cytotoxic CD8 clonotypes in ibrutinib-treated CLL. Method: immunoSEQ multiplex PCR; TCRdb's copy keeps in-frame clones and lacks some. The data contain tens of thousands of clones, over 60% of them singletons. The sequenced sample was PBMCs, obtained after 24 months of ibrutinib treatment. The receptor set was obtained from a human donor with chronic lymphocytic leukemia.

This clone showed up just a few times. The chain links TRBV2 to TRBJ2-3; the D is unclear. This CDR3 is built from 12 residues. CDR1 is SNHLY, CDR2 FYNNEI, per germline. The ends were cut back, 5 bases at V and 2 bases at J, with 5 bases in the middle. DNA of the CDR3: TGTGCCAGCAGTAAATACACAGATACGCAGTATTTT. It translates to CASSKYTDTQYF.

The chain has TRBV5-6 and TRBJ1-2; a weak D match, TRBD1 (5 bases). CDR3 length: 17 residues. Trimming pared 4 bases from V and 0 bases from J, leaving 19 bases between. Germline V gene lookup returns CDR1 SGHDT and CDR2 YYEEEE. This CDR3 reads CASSPTGRAVANYGYTF. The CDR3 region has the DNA TGTGCCAGCAGCCCCACAGGACGGGCTGTAGCTAACTATGGCTACACCTTC.

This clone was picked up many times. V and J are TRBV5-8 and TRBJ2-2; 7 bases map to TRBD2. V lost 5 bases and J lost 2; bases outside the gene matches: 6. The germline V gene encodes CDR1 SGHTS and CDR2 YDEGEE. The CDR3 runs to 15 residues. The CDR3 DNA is TGTGCCAGCAGGATGGGACTACCCAACACCGGGGAGCTGTTTTTT. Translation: CASRMGLPNTGELFF.

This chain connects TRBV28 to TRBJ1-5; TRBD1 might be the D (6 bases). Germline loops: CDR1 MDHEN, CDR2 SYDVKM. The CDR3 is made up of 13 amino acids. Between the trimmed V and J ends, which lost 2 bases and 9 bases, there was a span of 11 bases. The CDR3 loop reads CASSLPGAGPQHF. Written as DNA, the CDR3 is TGTGCCAGCAGTTTACCGGGGGCTGGGCCCCAGCATTTT.

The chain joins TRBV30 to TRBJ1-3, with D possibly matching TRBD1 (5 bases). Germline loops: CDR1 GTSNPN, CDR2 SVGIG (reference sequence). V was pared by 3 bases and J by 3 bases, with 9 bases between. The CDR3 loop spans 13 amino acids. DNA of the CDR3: TGTGCCTGGAGAACAGGCGGTGGAAACACCATATATTTT. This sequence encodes CAWRTGGGNTIYF.

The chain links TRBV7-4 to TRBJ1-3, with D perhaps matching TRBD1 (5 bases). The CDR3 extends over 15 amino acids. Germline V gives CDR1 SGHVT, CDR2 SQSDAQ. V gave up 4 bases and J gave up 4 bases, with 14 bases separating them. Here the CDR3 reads CASSSNEGSGNTIYF. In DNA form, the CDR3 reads TGTGCCAGCAGCTCCAATGAGGGGTCAGGAAACACCATATATTTT.

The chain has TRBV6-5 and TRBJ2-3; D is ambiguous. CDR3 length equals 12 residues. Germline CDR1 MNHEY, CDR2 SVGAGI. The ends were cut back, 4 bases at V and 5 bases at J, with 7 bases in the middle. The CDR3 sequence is CASSSVEDTQYF. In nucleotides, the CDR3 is TGTGCCAGCAGTTCTGTGGAAGATACGCAGTATTTT.

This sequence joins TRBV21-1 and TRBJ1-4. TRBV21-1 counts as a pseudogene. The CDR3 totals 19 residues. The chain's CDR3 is CASMQPERTNILTNEKLFF. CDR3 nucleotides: TGTGCCAGCATGCAACCGGAAAGGACGAACATACTCACTAATGAAAAACTGTTTTTT.

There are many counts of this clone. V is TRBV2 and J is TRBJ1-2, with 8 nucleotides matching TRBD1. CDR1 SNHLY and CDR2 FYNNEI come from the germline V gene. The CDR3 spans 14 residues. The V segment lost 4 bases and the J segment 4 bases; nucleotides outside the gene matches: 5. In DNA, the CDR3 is TGTGCCAGCAGTGCCCGACAGGGGCCCTATGGCTACACCTTC. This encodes CASSARQGPYGYTF. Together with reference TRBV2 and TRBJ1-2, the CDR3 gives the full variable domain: EPEVTQTPSHQVTQMGQEVILRCVPISNHLYFYWYRQILGQKVEFLVSFYNNEISEKSEIFDDQFSVERPDGSNFTLKIRSTKLEDSAMYFCASSARQGPYGYTFGSGTRLTVV.

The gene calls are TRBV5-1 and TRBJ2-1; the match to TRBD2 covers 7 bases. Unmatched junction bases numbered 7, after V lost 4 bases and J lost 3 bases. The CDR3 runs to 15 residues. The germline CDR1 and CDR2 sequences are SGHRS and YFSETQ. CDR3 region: CASSRPGLFYNEQFF. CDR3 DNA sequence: TGCGCCAGCAGCCGACCGGGACTATTCTACAATGAGCAGTTCTTC.

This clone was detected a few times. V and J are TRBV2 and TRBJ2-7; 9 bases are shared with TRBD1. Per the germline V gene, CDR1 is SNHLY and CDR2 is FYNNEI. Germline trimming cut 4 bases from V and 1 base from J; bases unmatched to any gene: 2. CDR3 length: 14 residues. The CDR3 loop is CASSAGTGSYEQYF. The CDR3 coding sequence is TGTGCCAGCAGTGCCGGGACAGGGTCCTACGAGCAGTACTTC.

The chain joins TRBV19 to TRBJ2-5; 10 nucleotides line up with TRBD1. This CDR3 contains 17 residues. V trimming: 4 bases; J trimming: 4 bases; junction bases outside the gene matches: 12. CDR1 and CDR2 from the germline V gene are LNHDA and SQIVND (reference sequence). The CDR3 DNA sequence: TGTGCCAGTAGTAAACTTCCCGGGACAGGGGTTGGAGAGACCCAGTACTTC. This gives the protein CASSKLPGTGVGETQYF. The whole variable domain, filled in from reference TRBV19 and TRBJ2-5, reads DGGITQSPKYLFRKEGQNVTLSCEQNLNHDAMYWYRQDPGQGLRLIYYSQIVNDFQKGDIAEGYSVSREKKESFPLTVTSAQKNPTAFYLCASSKLPGTGVGETQYFGPGTRLLVL.

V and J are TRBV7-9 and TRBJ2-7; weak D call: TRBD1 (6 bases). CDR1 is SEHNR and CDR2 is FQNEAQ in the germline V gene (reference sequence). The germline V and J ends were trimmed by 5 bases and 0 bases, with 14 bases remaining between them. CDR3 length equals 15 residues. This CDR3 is CASSHGQIISYEQYF. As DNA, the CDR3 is TGTGCCAGCAGCCATGGACAGATCATCTCCTACGAGCAGTACTTC.

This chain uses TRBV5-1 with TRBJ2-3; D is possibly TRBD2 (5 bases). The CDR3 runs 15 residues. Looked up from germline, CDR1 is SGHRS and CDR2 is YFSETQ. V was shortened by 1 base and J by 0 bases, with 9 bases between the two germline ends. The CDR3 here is CASSLRAVSTDTQYF. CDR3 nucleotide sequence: TGCGCCAGCAGCTTGCGAGCGGTTAGCACAGATACGCAGTATTTT.

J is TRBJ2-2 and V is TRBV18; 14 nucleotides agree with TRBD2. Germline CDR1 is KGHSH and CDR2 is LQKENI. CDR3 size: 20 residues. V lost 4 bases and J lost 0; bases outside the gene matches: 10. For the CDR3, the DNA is TGTGCCAGCTCACGAAGTTCAGGACTAGCGGGGGGCACGAACACCGGGGAGCTGTTTTTT. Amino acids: CASSRSSGLAGGTNTGELFF.

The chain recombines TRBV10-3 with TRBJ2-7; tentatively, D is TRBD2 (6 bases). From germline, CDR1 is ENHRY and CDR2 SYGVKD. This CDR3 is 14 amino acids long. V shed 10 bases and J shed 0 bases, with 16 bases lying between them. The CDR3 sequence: CATYPGVSSYEQYF. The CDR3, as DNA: TGTGCCACTTATCCGGGAGTAAGCTCCTACGAGCAGTACTTC.

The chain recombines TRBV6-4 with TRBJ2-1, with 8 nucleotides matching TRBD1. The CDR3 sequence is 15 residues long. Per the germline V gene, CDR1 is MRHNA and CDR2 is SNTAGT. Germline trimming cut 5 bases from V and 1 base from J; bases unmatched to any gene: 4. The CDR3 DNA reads TGTGCCAGCAGTCGGGACAGGACTTCCTACAATGAGCAGTTCTTC. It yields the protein CASSRDRTSYNEQFF.

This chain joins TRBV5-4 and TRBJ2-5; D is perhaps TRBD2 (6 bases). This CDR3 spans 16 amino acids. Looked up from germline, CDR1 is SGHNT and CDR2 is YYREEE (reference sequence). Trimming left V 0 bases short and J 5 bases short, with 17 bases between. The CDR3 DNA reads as TGTGCCAGCAGCTTGGAGCCCCCTTTTGGGGGGGAGACCCAGTACTTC. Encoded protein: CASSLEPPFGGETQYF.

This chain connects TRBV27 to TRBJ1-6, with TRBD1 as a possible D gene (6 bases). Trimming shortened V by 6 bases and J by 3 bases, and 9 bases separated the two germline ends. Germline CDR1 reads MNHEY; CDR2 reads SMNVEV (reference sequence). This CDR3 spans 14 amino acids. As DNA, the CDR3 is TGTGCCAGCAGGGACAGATACTATAATTCACCCCTCCACTTT. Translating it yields CASRDRYYNSPLHF.

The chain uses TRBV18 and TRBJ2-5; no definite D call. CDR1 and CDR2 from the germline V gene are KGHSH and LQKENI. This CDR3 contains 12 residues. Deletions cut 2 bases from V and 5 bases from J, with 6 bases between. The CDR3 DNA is TGTGCCAGCTCACCAATCGCGGAGACCCAGTACTTC. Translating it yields CASSPIAETQYF.

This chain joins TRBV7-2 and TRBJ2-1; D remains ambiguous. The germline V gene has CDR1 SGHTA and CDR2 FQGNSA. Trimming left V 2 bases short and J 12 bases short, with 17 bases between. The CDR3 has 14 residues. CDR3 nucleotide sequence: TGTGCCAGCAGCTTATCAATTAGCCCGGTTGGGCAGTTCTTC. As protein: CASSLSISPVGQFF.

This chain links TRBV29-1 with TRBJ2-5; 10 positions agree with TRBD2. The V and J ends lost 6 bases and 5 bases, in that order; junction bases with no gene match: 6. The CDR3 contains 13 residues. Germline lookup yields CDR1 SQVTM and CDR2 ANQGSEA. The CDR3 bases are TGCAGCGTAGCGGGAGGGCCGGGGGAGACCCAGTACTTC. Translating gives CSVAGGPGETQYF.

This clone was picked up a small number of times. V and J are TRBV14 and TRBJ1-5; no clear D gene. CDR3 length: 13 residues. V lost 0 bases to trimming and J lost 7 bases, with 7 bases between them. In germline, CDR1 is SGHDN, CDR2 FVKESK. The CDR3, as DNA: TGTGCCAGCAGCCAAGACGACCGGCAGCCCCAGCATTTT. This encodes CASSQDDRQPQHF.

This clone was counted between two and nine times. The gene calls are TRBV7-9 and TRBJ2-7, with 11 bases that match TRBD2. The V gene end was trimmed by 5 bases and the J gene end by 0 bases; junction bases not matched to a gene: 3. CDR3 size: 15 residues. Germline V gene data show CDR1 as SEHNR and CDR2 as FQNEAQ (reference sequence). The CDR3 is CASSRTSGPSYEQYF. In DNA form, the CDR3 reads TGTGCCAGCAGCCGGACTAGCGGGCCCTCCTACGAGCAGTACTTC. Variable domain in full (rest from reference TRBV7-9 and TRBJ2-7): DTGVSQNPRHKITKRGQNVTFRCDPISEHNRLYWYRQTLGQGPEFLTYFQNEAQLEKSRLLSDRFSAERPKGSFSTLEIQRTEQGDSAMYLCASSRTSGPSYEQYFGPGTRLTVT.

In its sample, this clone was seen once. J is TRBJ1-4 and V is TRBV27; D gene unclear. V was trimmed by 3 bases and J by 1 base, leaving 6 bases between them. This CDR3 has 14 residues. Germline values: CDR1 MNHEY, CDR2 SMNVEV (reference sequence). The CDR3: CASSFRGTNEKLFF. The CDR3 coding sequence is TGTGCCAGCAGTTTCCGTGGAACTAATGAAAAACTGTTTTTT.